This T cell receptor (beta chain) was sequenced for a study of blood T cell repertoires in COVID-19. Germline lookup yields CDR1 LGHNA and CDR2 YSLEER. The CDR3 consists of 16 residues. V lost 0 bases and J lost 4; bases outside the gene matches: 8. As handled by the study authors: Amplifying reference gene primers gave estimates of nucleated cell counts. Generated by immunoSEQ multiplex PCR, the TCRdb table keeps only in-frame clones and is missing some. The V and J calls and clone size come from that table; D and trimming were worked out from the DNA. The sample lists about 360,000 clones, 86% occurring once. This clone was observed a single time.

The sequence was collected from a woman in her fifties or sixties with COVID-19, enrolled during active disease. Source material: peripheral blood. The V gene is TRBV4-3, the J gene TRBJ2-5; 7 positions match TRBD1. Here the CDR3 DNA reads TGCGCCAGCAGCCAAGAGGTCACAGGGGTAGGAGAGACCCAGTACTTC. Its translation: CASSQEVTGVGETQYF.